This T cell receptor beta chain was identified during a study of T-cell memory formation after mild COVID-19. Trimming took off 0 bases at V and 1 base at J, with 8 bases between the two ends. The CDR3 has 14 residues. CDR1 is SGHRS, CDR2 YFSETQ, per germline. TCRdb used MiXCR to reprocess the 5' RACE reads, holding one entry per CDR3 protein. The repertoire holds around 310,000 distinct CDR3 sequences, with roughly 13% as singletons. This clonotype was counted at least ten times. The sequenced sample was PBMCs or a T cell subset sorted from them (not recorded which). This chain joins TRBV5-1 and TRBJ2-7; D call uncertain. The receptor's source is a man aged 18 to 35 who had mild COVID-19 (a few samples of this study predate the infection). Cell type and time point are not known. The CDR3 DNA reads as TGCGCCAGCAGCTTGGAGGGATGGTCCTACGAGCAGTACTTC. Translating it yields CASSLEGWSYEQYF.